The present T cell receptor beta chain was sequenced within a study of graft-versus-host responses after intestinal transplantation (dated by TCRdb to the early 2020s). About the investigation overall: Recipients received multivisceral, liver-intestinal, or isolated intestinal transplants. Every recipient was given anti-thymocyte globulin induction, followed by roughly 3 years of maintenance tacrolimus and steroids. Graft-versus-host and host-versus-graft alloreactive T cell clones were tracked in the graft, circulation and bone marrow after intestinal transplantation using bulk TCR-beta CDR3 sequencing. To identify alloreactive clones, pre-transplant mixed lymphocyte reaction products were sequenced and then compared with unstimulated pre-transplant donor and recipient T cells. The cohort enrolled about two dozen intestinal transplant recipients, one of whom was a retransplant, and a few patients without pretransplant specimens were excluded. A peak of at least 4% donor T cells among recipient peripheral blood mononuclear cells was the definition used for donor T cell macrochimerism. Rather than going through the commercial service, samples from three later patients were sequenced in-house on an Illumina MiSeq and processed with MiXCR. Study-level results and caveats: In the allografts of patients with donor T cell macrochimerism, GvH to HvG T cell clonal ratios were high. Early after transplant, peak levels of circulating GvH clones were found to be associated with declines in HvG clones. The conclusions were limited by the relatively low number and heterogeneity of the intestinal transplant patients. GvH clones turned up in recipient bone marrow, with some appearing earlier in ileal mucosa or blood, a pattern consistent with an intestinal mucosal origin.

As a fraction of the sample, this clone is medium-sized (0.01 to 0.1%). This receptor's antigen is unknown. Base-call qualities are not available, and no considerably larger clone is one nucleotide away. The library was prepared using the immunoSEQ multiplex PCR assay. Adaptive Biotechnologies carried out high-throughput TCR-beta CDR3 sequencing of genomic DNA for most patients. The study's processing was this. TCR sequencing data for 15 to 20 patients were retrieved from Adaptive's ImmunoSEQ software; a few other patients were processed with MiXCR and VDJtools. CDR3 nucleotide sequences shared between donor and recipient were removed because their origin could not be assigned. Alloreactive clones required at least 2-fold expansion over unstimulated cells and minimum CFSE-low frequency of 0.002% (template counts) or 0.001% (read counts). Mappable clones were those detected in sequenced pre-transplant spleen, lymph node, or MLR CFSE-low populations of the donor or recipient. Cumulative frequency of alloreactive clones was calculated as a percentage of all sequences weighted by copy number. Entries here come from immuneACCESS through TCRdb and include only in-frame sequences with V and J called. Some clones fail to appear in such tables; in the studies checked, an unresolved V gene covers under half of the shortfall, and the cause of the remainder is unknown. V, J and clone size are taken as reported in that table, and D and trimming were inferred from the DNA itself. For this sample the table gives approximately 60,000 clones, of which around 86% were detected only once. About 1.6% of the sample goes to the ten largest clones.

Intraepithelial and lamina propria lymphocytes were isolated from graft specimens using dithiothreitol, EDTA incubations and collagenase D digestion. Bulk TCR-beta sequencing was performed on serial intestinal graft biopsy specimens collected as late as 600 days after transplant. The CDR3 measures 15 amino acids from cysteine to phenylalanine. The retained sequence is limited to the CDR3, 45 bases, with the frame set at the first base. CDR1 KGHSH and CDR2 LQKENI were looked up in the germline V gene. Trimmed from V: 2 bases; trimmed from J: 4 bases; junction bases lacking a gene match: 4. The specimen was ileum tissue, collected 357 days after transplant. The TCR sequence derives from a human patient who received an intestinal transplant, so some T cells may come from the graft donor. The rearrangement joined TRBV18 to TRBJ2-2, with 7 bases matching TRBD1. CDR3 sequence: CASSPRDRFTGELFF. The nucleotide sequence is TGTGCCAGCTCACCAAGGGACAGATTCACCGGGGAGCTGTTTTTT.